A selection of T cell receptor beta chains follows, all from one sample in a study of blood T cell repertoires in COVID-19. TCRdb's table, derived via immunoSEQ multiplex PCR, lists solely in-frame clones and lacks some. The sample lists roughly 110,000 clones; about 79% were seen once. The sequenced sample consisted of peripheral blood. The receptors here all came from an elderly man with COVID-19, enrolled during active disease. Both conserved end residues are part of each CDR3. The order of the fields is V gene, J gene, CDR3 protein.

v_call: TRBV6-2/TRBV6-3; j_call: TRBJ2-7; cdr3_aa: CASSYDGTSSYEQYF
v_call: TRBV7-9; j_call: TRBJ2-7; cdr3_aa: CASSLSSEDRDYEQYF
v_call: TRBV5-5; j_call: TRBJ1-6; cdr3_aa: CASSPGTFNSPLHF
v_call: TRBV11-3; j_call: TRBJ2-5; cdr3_aa: CASSSRTGGQETQYF
v_call: TRBV7-9; j_call: TRBJ2-7; cdr3_aa: CASSPGVVYEQYF
v_call: TRBV15; j_call: TRBJ2-1; cdr3_aa: CATSGRLGTGYNEQFF
v_call: TRBV23-1; j_call: TRBJ2-1; cdr3_aa: CASTPRGTGLPSSYNEQFF
v_call: TRBV7-8; j_call: TRBJ1-1; cdr3_aa: CASSPGSLSRTRAFF
v_call: TRBV3-1/TRBV3-2; j_call: TRBJ1-1; cdr3_aa: CASSQGGASLPFF
v_call: TRBV5-1; j_call: TRBJ2-3; cdr3_aa: CASSPGLGSTDTQYF
v_call: TRBV3-1/TRBV3-2; j_call: TRBJ1-2; cdr3_aa: CASSWTGTGDGYTF
v_call: TRBV5-1; j_call: TRBJ1-1; cdr3_aa: CASSLGRTGNTEAFF
v_call: TRBV28; j_call: TRBJ2-5; cdr3_aa: CASSSPLGGGETQYF
v_call: TRBV29-1; j_call: TRBJ2-7; cdr3_aa: CSVEERNRGEQYF
v_call: TRBV6-5; j_call: TRBJ1-1; cdr3_aa: CASRWSDRGNYEAFF
v_call: TRBV14; j_call: TRBJ2-6; cdr3_aa: CASSQGGFGANVLTF
v_call: TRBV6-6; j_call: TRBJ1-2; cdr3_aa: CASRGARGLAGYTF
v_call: TRBV3-1/TRBV3-2; j_call: TRBJ2-3; cdr3_aa: CASSQDIGQQSSSTDTQYF
v_call: TRBV7-3; j_call: TRBJ2-2; cdr3_aa: CASRAPGTGTTGELFF
v_call: TRBV28; j_call: TRBJ2-5; cdr3_aa: CASSPTSYQETQYF
v_call: TRBV9; j_call: TRBJ2-1; cdr3_aa: CASSVGIAGNDYFF
v_call: TRBV7-9; j_call: TRBJ2-3; cdr3_aa: CASSLVAGRADTQYF
v_call: TRBV28; j_call: TRBJ2-7; cdr3_aa: CASSLFGTGSSYEQYF
v_call: TRBV7-9; j_call: TRBJ2-1; cdr3_aa: CASSLQTAGASYNEQFF
v_call: TRBV5-1; j_call: TRBJ2-5; cdr3_aa: CASSLGLAETQYF